What follows are 21 T cell receptor beta chains derived from one specimen sequenced in a study of T cell repertoires in cytomegalovirus infection. TCRdb passed the reads through MiXCR, listing each CDR3 protein once. The sample yields more than 350,000 distinct CDR3 sequences, approximately 31% seen once. Sequencing was done on a sample of PBMCs. The source of these receptors is a human donor in good health (CMV status not recorded). Some clones in this sample may be carry-over from other donors' samples.

Comments on this clonotype: This may be a read error: a much more frequent sequence differs by one nucleotide. The conserved phenylalanine or tryptophan normally closing the CDR3 is absent here, so this likely arose from a read error. The chain couples TRBV7-2 to TRBJ2-3, with 8 bases fitting TRBD2. Trimming at V came to 0 bases and at J to 8 bases, leaving 7 bases not matched to a gene. Germline V gives CDR1 SGHTA, CDR2 FQGNSA. The CDR3 consists of 15 residues. DNA for the CDR3: TGTGCCAGCAGCTTAGCGGGACTAGGCGCTCGTACGCAGTATTTG. Translated: CASSLAGLGARTQYL.

The chain carries TRBV5-1 and TRBJ1-2; weak D call: TRBD1 (5 bases). This CDR3 has 12 amino acids. V lost 4 bases and J 8 bases, leaving 12 bases between the germline ends. Germline V lookup: CDR1 SGHRS, CDR2 YFSETQ. The CDR3, as DNA: TGCGCCAGCAGCGGGGGAAGTGGCGGCTACACCTTC. It specifies CASSGGSGGYTF.

This clonotype was observed at least ten times. CDR3 sequence reads: CASTLVRTKIDNQPQHF. For the CDR3, the DNA is TGTGCCAGCACCCTAGTACGGACCAAGATCGACAATCAGCCCCAGCATTTT. The V call is TRBV6-2 or TRBV6-3, the J call TRBJ1-5; D call uncertain. V dropped 7 bases and J dropped 3 bases, with 22 bases sitting between them. The CDR3 consists of 17 residues. The germline gives CDR1 MNHEY, CDR2 SVGEGT.

This clonotype was detected a few times. The rearrangement joins TRBV7-2 to TRBJ2-1; TRBD2 might be the D (6 bases). From germline, CDR1 is SGHTA and CDR2 FQGNSA. V lost 1 base to trimming and J lost 7 bases, with 8 bases between them. CDR3 length: 13 amino acids. The CDR3 reads CASSLGLANEQFF. The CDR3 bases are TGTGCCAGCAGCTTAGGGCTAGCGAATGAGCAGTTCTTC.

This clonotype was detected only a few times. The chain links TRBV6-5 to TRBJ2-7; D possibly corresponds to TRBD1 (6 bases). CDR1 MNHEY and CDR2 SVGAGI come from the germline V gene. The CDR3 has 13 residues. V shed 6 bases and J shed 4 bases, with 13 bases lying between them. As DNA, the CDR3 is TGTGCCAGCAGGGGGACAACTAATTACGAGCAGTACTTC. This translates into CASRGTTNYEQYF.

The chain combines TRBV20-1 with TRBJ1-1, with a possible D match to TRBD1 (5 bases). V was clipped by 3 bases and J by 5 bases, with 13 bases between them. Looked up from germline, CDR1 is DFQATT and CDR2 is SNEGSKA (reference sequence). There are 13 residues in the CDR3. The CDR3 region is CSARALEGTEAFF. The CDR3 bases are TGCAGTGCTAGGGCTCTTGAGGGGACTGAAGCTTTCTTT.

The rearrangement joins TRBV19 to TRBJ2-2; a possible D gene is TRBD2 (5 bases). Germline V gives CDR1 LNHDA, CDR2 SQIVND (reference sequence). Trimming cost V 3 bases and J 6 bases, with 17 bases left between them. The CDR3 has 16 residues. CDR3 residues: CASSISVDSGAGELFF. CDR3 bases: TGTGCCAGTAGTATCTCAGTGGACTCCGGGGCCGGGGAGCTGTTTTTT.

This clonotype was recorded a few times. The chain recombines TRBV6-6 with TRBJ2-1; a weak D match, TRBD1 (5 bases). The CDR3 spans 15 residues. Deletions cut 5 bases from V and 1 base from J, with 12 bases between. Germline CDR1 reads MNHNY; CDR2 reads SVGAGI (reference sequence). The CDR3 nucleotides are TGTGCCAGCAGTCCAGGGATGGTTTCCTACAATGAGCAGTTCTTC. Translation gives CASSPGMVSYNEQFF.

This clonotype was seen at least ten times. This chain joins TRBV11-2 and TRBJ2-3; TRBD2 matches 7 bases. The CDR3 contains 16 residues. Germline V lookup: CDR1 SGHAT, CDR2 FQNNGV. After removal of 2 bases from V and 0 bases from J, the junction contained 5 bases not matched to a gene. The CDR3 DNA reads TGTGCCAGCAGCTTACTGGGCGGGGGTAGCACAGATACGCAGTATTTT. It is translated as CASSLLGGGSTDTQYF.

This clonotype was found a few times. The CDR3 coding sequence is TGTGCCAGCAGCTCGAAGAAGGCAGAAAAACTGTTTTTT. Amino acid sequence: CASSSKKAEKLFF. The chain carries TRBV5-4 and TRBJ1-4; D gene ambiguous. The ends were cut back, 3 bases at V and 8 bases at J, with 11 bases in the middle. CDR1 is SGHNT and CDR2 is YYREEE in the germline V gene (reference sequence). This CDR3 has 13 residues.

CDR3 nucleotide sequence: TGTGCCAGCAGCTTTGGCAGGGGGGCGGACATTCAGTACTTC. It encodes CASSFGRGADIQYF. The V call is TRBV5-4, the J call TRBJ2-4; weak D call: TRBD1 (7 bases). The CDR3 spans 14 residues. Germline V CDR1 and CDR2: SGHNT, YYREEE (reference sequence). Trimming pared 2 bases from V and 8 bases from J, leaving 14 bases between.

This clonotype appeared a single time. CDR3 region: CASSFRSSYTF. CDR3 DNA: TGTGCCAGCAGTTTTAGGAGTAGCTACACCTTC. The chain uses TRBV12-3 or TRBV12-4 and TRBJ1-2; D is uncertain. This CDR3 contains 11 residues. With 3 bases removed from V and 9 bases from J, the gap between germline ends came to 8 bases.

A remark on this clonotype: At one of its ends the junction is not consistent with the germline gene, which may arise from a read error. The gene calls are TRBV20-1 and TRBJ2-5, with 7 positions matching TRBD1. The CDR3 has 15 residues. Germline loops: CDR1 DFQATT, CDR2 SNEGSKA (reference sequence). As DNA, the CDR3 is TGCAGTGCTAGAGATCCGGGACAGACGTTTACCCCCCAGTCCTTC. Encoded protein: CSARDPGQTFTPQSF.

The chain links TRBV7-9 to TRBJ2-1; 9 nucleotides agree with TRBD1. V was pared by 7 bases and J by 12 bases, with 19 bases of the junction left unmatched. The CDR3 totals 16 residues. Germline values: CDR1 SEHNR, CDR2 FQNEAQ (reference sequence). The CDR3 DNA reads as TGTGCCAGCAACCGTGGAGGGACAGGGTTTATTTCAGCGCAGTTCTTC. This sequence encodes CASNRGGTGFISAQFF.

The chain carries TRBV5-1 and TRBJ2-3; 7 bases match TRBD2. The junction had 14 bases not matched to a gene; V was cut back by 1 base and J by 0 bases. Germline-derived CDR1 and CDR2 are SGHRS and YFSETQ. The CDR3 runs to 19 residues. The CDR3: CASSLSPGGGATSTDTQYF. The CDR3 DNA sequence: TGCGCCAGCAGCTTGTCCCCTGGCGGGGGAGCCACTAGCACAGATACGCAGTATTTT.

This clonotype was observed at least ten times. This chain joins TRBV7-2 and TRBJ1-1, with D perhaps TRBD1 (5 bases). V lost 6 bases, J lost 10 bases, and 18 bases lay in between. CDR1 and CDR2 from the germline V gene are SGHTA and FQGNSA. CDR3 length equals 13 residues. CDR3 in amino acids: CASSPRDSKRAFF. The CDR3 DNA follows: TGTGCCAGCAGTCCGCGGGACTCAAAACGAGCTTTCTTT.

This clonotype was counted many times. The rearrangement joins TRBV7-2 to TRBJ1-3; no reliable D call. This CDR3 spans 13 amino acids. Germline CDR1 SGHTA, CDR2 FQGNSA. With 1 base removed from V and 3 bases from J, the gap between germline ends came to 4 bases. The CDR3 DNA is TGTGCCAGCAGCTTAGTGTTTGGAAACACCATATATTTT. It encodes CASSLVFGNTIYF.

Remarks on this clonotype: At one boundary the junction diverges from the germline segment, which might be a read error. The chain uses TRBV6-1 and TRBJ1-1; TRBD1 aligns across 7 bases. This CDR3 region has 14 residues. CDR1 MNHNS and CDR2 SASEGT come from the germline V gene. In nucleotides, the CDR3 is TGTTCCAGCAGGGGGGTCGGTCTGAACACTGAAGCTTTCTTT. Residues: CSSRGVGLNTEAFF.

J is TRBJ2-7 and V is TRBV10-3; D gene unclear. In germline, CDR1 is ENHRY, CDR2 SYGVKD. The CDR3 is 13 residues long. The ends were cut back, 6 bases at V and 5 bases at J, with 14 bases in the middle. Here the CDR3 DNA reads TGTGCCATCAGGGGTAGCCTCTCTGACGAGCAGTACTTC. Amino acids: CAIRGSLSDEQYF.

The V call is TRBV6-8, the J call TRBJ2-2; D may be TRBD1 (7 bases). The CDR3 covers 16 residues. CDR1 is MNHGY, CDR2 SAAAGT, per germline. Trimming removed 2 bases from V and 3 bases from J, with 13 bases in between. The CDR3 bases are TGTGCCAGCAGTTACCAGGGGGGCTCGGACACCGGGGAGCTGTTTTTT. This sequence encodes CASSYQGGSDTGELFF.

The chain recombines TRBV7-2 with TRBJ2-3; possibly TRBD2 for D (6 bases). From germline, CDR1 is SGHTA and CDR2 FQGNSA. Trimming removed 3 bases at V and 14 bases at J, with 24 bases between. The CDR3 is made up of 15 amino acids. For the CDR3, the DNA is TGTGCCAGCAGCTTCCGGGACTCGATAACAGATACGACGTATTTT. Its translation: CASSFRDSITDTTYF.